One and the same sample provided the 18 T cell receptor beta chains below, sequenced in a study of OX40 agonist ivuxolimab in advanced cancers. Sequencing used immunoSEQ multiplex PCR; TCRdb keeps in-frame clones, though not all of them. The table has some 40,000 clones, less than 95% seen once. Sequenced material: CD4+ or CD8+ T cells sorted from blood, taken in a trial of the OX40 agonist ivuxolimab. The receptors originated from an adult with an advanced solid tumor such as melanoma, head and neck, liver or kidney cancer.

The J gene is TRBJ1-1, the V gene TRBV4-3; a possible D gene is TRBD1 (6 bases). Trimming stripped 4 bases from V and 4 bases from J, with 13 bases between. The CDR3 contains 14 residues. Per germline, CDR1 LGHNA and CDR2 YSLEER. The chain's CDR3 is CASSPGGPGTEAFF. CDR3 DNA sequence: TGCGCCAGCAGCCCGGGGGGGCCCGGCACTGAAGCTTTCTTT.

V is TRBV2 and J is TRBJ1-1; D possibly corresponds to TRBD1 (6 bases). V was cut by 1 base and J by 2 bases, with 11 bases left in between. The CDR3 length is 15 residues. Germline V gives CDR1 SNHLY, CDR2 FYNNEI. The CDR3 bases are TGTGCCAGCAGTGAAGGGAGGGGGTTTAACACTGAAGCTTTCTTT. Protein product: CASSEGRGFNTEAFF.

The chain is built from TRBV6-5 and TRBJ1-1; D is ambiguous. V was shortened by 0 bases and J by 3 bases, with 5 bases between the two germline ends. The CDR3 spans 13 residues. Germline-derived CDR1 and CDR2 are MNHEY and SVGAGI. CDR3 loop: CASSYSSYTEAFF. The CDR3 region has the DNA TGTGCCAGCAGTTACTCTTCGTACACTGAAGCTTTCTTT.

The chain couples TRBV2 to TRBJ1-1; 7 bases map to TRBD1. The CDR3 contains 12 residues. Germline CDR1 is SNHLY and CDR2 is FYNNEI. Trimming removed 6 bases from V and 4 bases from J; junction bases left unmatched: 2. This chain's CDR3 is CASRQGGTEAFF. CDR3 DNA: TGTGCCAGCAGGCAGGGGGGCACTGAAGCTTTCTTT. The full variable domain, rest sourced from reference TRBV2 and TRBJ1-1, is EPEVTQTPSHQVTQMGQEVILRCVPISNHLYFYWYRQILGQKVEFLVSFYNNEISEKSEIFDDQFSVERPDGSNFTLKIRSTKLEDSAMYFCASRQGGTEAFFGQGTRLTVV.

The V gene is TRBV4-1, the J gene TRBJ2-7; 7 bases fit TRBD2. V shed 0 bases, J shed 6 bases, and the junction held 11 bases outside the gene matches. The CDR3 length is 16 residues. Germline values: CDR1 MGHRA, CDR2 YSYEKL. The CDR3 spells CASSQDWDYGSLEQYF. The CDR3 coding sequence is TGCGCCAGCAGCCAAGATTGGGACTATGGTTCTCTCGAGCAGTACTTC.

This clone came up once. J is TRBJ2-3 and V is TRBV29-1; D unclear. Germline loops: CDR1 SQVTM, CDR2 ANQGSEA. The CDR3 length is 14 residues. V was clipped by 0 bases and J by 3 bases, with 10 bases between them. The CDR3 spells CSVEDRPTTDTQYF. The CDR3 DNA follows: TGCAGCGTTGAAGATAGGCCTACTACAGATACGCAGTATTTT.

J is TRBJ1-5 and V is TRBV19; no clear D gene. The CDR3 extends over 15 amino acids. Germline CDR1 reads LNHDA; CDR2 reads SQIVND (reference sequence). Trimming removed 2 bases at V and 2 bases at J, with 10 bases between. The CDR3 loop is CASSIRLVGNQPQHF. In nucleotides, the CDR3 is TGTGCCAGTAGTATACGGCTGGTAGGCAATCAGCCCCAGCATTTT.

This sequence joins TRBV30 and TRBJ2-7; TRBD1 is a possible D gene (5 bases). Per the germline V gene, CDR1 is GTSNPN and CDR2 is SVGIG (reference sequence). The CDR3 consists of 11 residues. V was shortened by 3 bases and J by 5 bases, with 8 bases between the two germline ends. CDR3 amino acids: CAWSLTDEQYF. CDR3 coding DNA: TGTGCCTGGAGCCTGACAGACGAGCAGTACTTC.

The CDR3 sequence: CASSFGTGLYEQYF. The CDR3 nucleotides are TGTGCCAGCAGTTTCGGGACAGGTCTATACGAGCAGTACTTC. The chain employs TRBV27 and TRBJ2-7; 8 bases map to TRBD1. V gave up 3 bases and J gave up 4 bases; unmatched junction bases: 5. CDR1 is MNHEY and CDR2 is SMNVEV in the germline V gene (reference sequence). This CDR3 contains 14 residues.

The chain joins TRBV27 to TRBJ2-7; no firm D call. The CDR3 totals 14 residues. Germline V gene lookup returns CDR1 MNHEY and CDR2 SMNVEV (reference sequence). V was clipped by 1 base and J by 0 bases, with 7 bases between them. CDR3 sequence (DNA): TGTGCCAGCAGTTTATACGTGAGCTCCTACGAGCAGTACTTC. Its protein is CASSLYVSSYEQYF.

The chain links TRBV6-5 to TRBJ2-1; TRBD1 matches at 7 bases. The CDR3 totals 15 residues. V dropped 6 bases and J dropped 3; count of bases not matched to a gene: 8. Germline V lookup: CDR1 MNHEY, CDR2 SVGAGI. CDR3 amino acids: CASRYDAGGYNEQFF. As DNA, the CDR3 is TGTGCCAGCAGGTACGATGCAGGGGGCTACAATGAGCAGTTCTTC.

The gene calls are TRBV7-9 and TRBJ2-7; 9 bases agree with TRBD1. V was pared by 0 bases and J by 2 bases, with 2 bases of the junction left unmatched. Germline CDR1 reads SEHNR; CDR2 reads FQNEAQ (reference sequence). The CDR3 sequence is 15 residues long. The chain's CDR3 is CASSLAGTGTYEQYF. Here the CDR3 DNA reads TGTGCCAGCAGCTTAGCGGGGACAGGGACCTACGAGCAGTACTTC.

Remarks on this clone: Germline and junction disagree at one end, which may indicate a read error. J is TRBJ2-7 and V is TRBV5-3; D gene uncertain. TRBV5-3 is designated an ORF whose function remains uncertain. The CDR3 is 14 residues long. The CDR3 here is CARSFNPSYYEQYF. The CDR3 DNA reads TGTGCCAGAAGCTTCAATCCGTCTTACTACGAGCAATACTTC.

This chain links TRBV5-1 with TRBJ2-5, with D hard to call. Judging by the DNA end, TRBJ2-7 fits better; the J call may be wrong. Germline-derived CDR1 and CDR2 are SGHRS and YFSETQ. The CDR3 sequence is 14 residues long. The CDR3, as DNA: TGCGCCAGCAGTTTAACGAACCCTTTATACGAGCAGTACTTC. Residues: CASSLTNPLYEQYF.

The chain couples TRBV27 to TRBJ2-3, with no clear D. Germline V lookup: CDR1 MNHEY, CDR2 SMNVEV (reference sequence). Trimming left V 0 bases short and J 1 base short, with 17 bases between. The CDR3 totals 18 residues. The CDR3 loop reads CASSLSRRALAGTDTQYF. The CDR3 DNA follows: TGTGCCAGCAGTTTATCCCGACGAGCCTTGGCGGGCACAGATACGCAGTATTTT.

This clone appeared once. In DNA form, the CDR3 reads TGTGCCAGCACCGAGAGCTTGGGACAGCCCCAGCATTTT. Its protein is CASTESLGQPQHF. The chain carries TRBV27 and TRBJ1-5; D gene unclear. CDR3 length equals 13 residues. V lost 7 bases, J lost 7 bases, and 14 bases lay in between. Germline values: CDR1 MNHEY, CDR2 SMNVEV (reference sequence).

The chain links TRBV9 to TRBJ2-7; possible D gene TRBD1, 6 bases. V lost 4 bases and J lost 0, with 14 bases in between. This CDR3 has 15 residues. The germline V gene has CDR1 SGDLS and CDR2 YYNGEE. The CDR3, as DNA: TGTGCCAGCAGCACCACAGGGTCTGCCTCCTACGAGCAGTACTTC. Its translation is CASSTTGSASYEQYF.

The rearrangement links TRBV29-1 to TRBJ1-2; D is undetermined. Germline CDR1 and CDR2: SQVTM and ANQGSEA. The CDR3 contains 11 residues. Trimming left V 5 bases short and J 8 bases short, with 12 bases between. The CDR3 reads CSVPWPRGYTF. The CDR3 DNA sequence: TGCAGCGTTCCCTGGCCAAGGGGCTACACCTTC.